A selection of T cell receptor beta chains follows, all from one sample in a study of blood T cell repertoires in COVID-19. The repertoire was sequenced with immunoSEQ multiplex PCR; TCRdb's copy has only in-frame clones and lacks some. This table holds some 180,000 clones, roughly three quarters found once. The sample comprised peripheral blood. Receptor source: a woman aged 40 to 55 with COVID-19, enrolled during active disease. Each CDR3 is given with its conserved first and last residue. Fields, in order: J gene, D gene, V gene, clone size, CDR3 protein, CDR3 DNA. D genes are given only for firm matches. The listing skips clone size in some rows; elsewhere it reads once, few, many or a size class.

j_gene: TRBJ1-6
d_gene: TRBD1
v_gene: TRBV30
abundance: .
CDR3aa: CACPGQGGSPLHF
CDR3nt: TGTGCCTGTCCGGGACAGGGTGGATCACCCCTCCACTTT

j_gene: TRBJ1-3
d_gene: .
v_gene: TRBV18
abundance: .
CDR3aa: CASSPRQDSGNTIYF
CDR3nt: TGTGCCAGCTCACCACGTCAGGACTCTGGAAACACCATATATTTT

j_gene: TRBJ2-1
d_gene: TRBD2
v_gene: TRBV13
abundance: .
CDR3aa: CASSPRGSGTYNEQFF
CDR3nt: TGTGCCAGCAGCCCGCGGGGGAGCGGAACCTACAATGAGCAGTTCTTC

j_gene: TRBJ2-1
d_gene: TRBD2
v_gene: TRBV7-3
abundance: .
CDR3aa: CASSPRLAGANEQFF
CDR3nt: TGTGCCAGCAGCCCAAGACTAGCGGGGGCTAATGAGCAGTTCTTC

j_gene: TRBJ1-5
d_gene: .
v_gene: TRBV6-2/TRBV6-3
abundance: .
CDR3aa: CASSYSGQSNQPQHF
CDR3nt: TGTGCCAGCAGTTACTCGGGGCAGAGCAATCAGCCCCAGCATTTT

j_gene: TRBJ1-1
d_gene: TRBD1
v_gene: TRBV7-9
abundance: .
CDR3aa: CASSLRVGKGATEAFF
CDR3nt: TGTGCCAGCAGCCTAAGGGTGGGTAAGGGGGCTACTGAAGCTTTCTTT

j_gene: TRBJ2-5
d_gene: .
v_gene: TRBV9
abundance: few
CDR3aa: CASSVGGPRSETQYF
CDR3nt: TGTGCCAGCAGCGTAGGAGGGCCGAGGTCGGAGACCCAGTACTTC

j_gene: TRBJ2-2
d_gene: TRBD2
v_gene: TRBV10-1
abundance: once
CDR3aa: CASSDEGLAGEGGTGELFF
CDR3nt: TGCGCCAGCAGTGATGAAGGACTAGCGGGAGAGGGAGGCACCGGGGAGCTGTTTTTT

j_gene: TRBJ1-2
d_gene: TRBD1
v_gene: TRBV7-9
abundance: .
CDR3aa: CASSLGTGGPTYGYTF
CDR3nt: TGTGCCAGCAGCTTAGGAACAGGGGGCCCCACCTATGGCTACACCTTC

j_gene: TRBJ1-2
d_gene: TRBD1
v_gene: TRBV5-6
abundance: .
CDR3aa: CASSRDRINYGYTF
CDR3nt: TGTGCCAGCAGCCGGGACAGGATAAACTATGGCTACACCTTC

j_gene: TRBJ2-2
d_gene: .
v_gene: TRBV2
abundance: once
CDR3aa: CASSETGTANTGELFF
CDR3nt: TGTGCCAGCAGTGAAACCGGGACTGCGAACACCGGGGAGCTGTTTTTT

j_gene: TRBJ1-3
d_gene: .
v_gene: TRBV9
abundance: few
CDR3aa: CASSFGDGNTIYF
CDR3nt: TGTGCCAGCTCCTTCGGGGATGGAAACACCATATATTTT

j_gene: TRBJ2-7
d_gene: .
v_gene: TRBV5-5
abundance: .
CDR3aa: CASSLLSGVEQYF
CDR3nt: TGTGCCAGCAGCTTGCTTAGTGGTGTCGAGCAGTACTTC

j_gene: TRBJ2-7
d_gene: .
v_gene: TRBV9
abundance: .
CDR3aa: CASTRGEDRSYEQYF
CDR3nt: TGTGCCAGCACCCGGGGGGAGGACAGATCCTACGAGCAGTACTTC

j_gene: TRBJ2-3
d_gene: .
v_gene: TRBV21-1
abundance: .
CDR3aa: CASSKEGRERVTDTQYF
CDR3nt: TGTGCCAGCAGCAAAGAAGGACGGGAGAGGGTCACAGATACGCAGTATTTT

j_gene: TRBJ2-3
d_gene: TRBD2
v_gene: TRBV3-1/TRBV3-2
abundance: once
CDR3aa: CASSHASGGDTQYF
CDR3nt: TGTGCCAGCAGCCACGCTAGCGGAGGTGATACGCAGTATTTT

j_gene: TRBJ2-1
d_gene: TRBD2
v_gene: TRBV3-1/TRBV3-2
abundance: .
CDR3aa: CASSPSTGGGQEQFF
CDR3nt: TGTGCCAGCAGCCCAAGCACTGGCGGGGGGCAGGAGCAGTTCTTC

j_gene: TRBJ1-1
d_gene: .
v_gene: TRBV9
abundance: .
CDR3aa: CASRRDTENTEAFF
CDR3nt: TGTGCCAGCAGACGGGACACCGAGAACACTGAAGCTTTCTTT

j_gene: TRBJ2-1
d_gene: .
v_gene: TRBV5-1
abundance: many
CDR3aa: CASSLGFRTTVTYEQFF
CDR3nt: TGCGCCAGCAGCTTGGGGTTTAGGACTACCGTCACGTATGAGCAGTTCTTC

j_gene: TRBJ1-3
d_gene: .
v_gene: TRBV29-1
abundance: .
CDR3aa: CSVDLGAGNTIYF
CDR3nt: TGCAGCGTTGACCTGGGCGCTGGAAACACCATATATTTT

j_gene: TRBJ1-1
d_gene: .
v_gene: TRBV4-1
abundance: .
CDR3aa: CASSQVGYGPGDTEAFF
CDR3nt: TGCGCCAGCAGCCAAGTCGGGTACGGTCCCGGGGACACTGAAGCTTTCTTT

j_gene: TRBJ2-3
d_gene: .
v_gene: TRBV5-1
abundance: .
CDR3aa: CASSFSSDTQYF
CDR3nt: TGCGCCAGCAGCTTTAGTTCAGATACGCAGTATTTT

j_gene: TRBJ2-3
d_gene: TRBD1
v_gene: TRBV6-5
abundance: .
CDR3aa: CASSKQGGTDTQYF
CDR3nt: TGTGCCAGCAGCAAACAGGGGGGCACAGATACGCAGTATTTT

j_gene: TRBJ1-4
d_gene: .
v_gene: TRBV18
abundance: .
CDR3aa: CASSPSIATNEKLFF
CDR3nt: TGTGCCAGCTCACCAAGCATTGCAACTAATGAAAAACTGTTTTTT

j_gene: TRBJ2-1
d_gene: TRBD1
v_gene: TRBV6-5
abundance: .
CDR3aa: CASSYPRDRPNEQFF
CDR3nt: TGTGCCAGCAGTTACCCCCGGGACAGGCCCAATGAGCAGTTCTTC

j_gene: TRBJ1-2
d_gene: .
v_gene: TRBV3-1/TRBV3-2
abundance: .
CDR3aa: CASSLINYGYTF
CDR3nt: TGTGCCAGCAGCCTAATTAACTATGGCTACACCTTC

j_gene: TRBJ2-1
d_gene: .
v_gene: TRBV27
abundance: many
CDR3aa: CASRQGYNEQFF
CDR3nt: TGTGCCAGCAGACAGGGTTACAATGAGCAGTTCTTC

j_gene: TRBJ1-6
d_gene: .
v_gene: TRBV6-5
abundance: .
CDR3aa: CASTLGVRMSSPLHF
CDR3nt: TGTGCCAGCACCCTAGGGGTGAGAATGAGTTCACCCCTCCACTTT

j_gene: TRBJ2-1
d_gene: TRBD1
v_gene: TRBV9
abundance: many
CDR3aa: CASSPRTGNNEQFF
CDR3nt: TGTGCCAGCAGCCCTAGGACAGGGAACAATGAGCAGTTCTTC

j_gene: TRBJ1-1
d_gene: .
v_gene: TRBV25-1
abundance: .
CDR3aa: CASSESNTPEAFF
CDR3nt: TGTGCCAGCAGTGAATCGAATACTCCGGAAGCTTTCTTT

j_gene: TRBJ2-1
d_gene: TRBD2
v_gene: TRBV19
abundance: .
CDR3aa: CASRREAIYNEQFF
CDR3nt: TGTGCCAGTAGGCGGGAGGCCATCTACAATGAGCAGTTCTTC

j_gene: TRBJ2-4
d_gene: .
v_gene: TRBV5-4
abundance: .
CDR3aa: CASSRGSGDKNIQYF
CDR3nt: TGTGCCAGCTCTAGGGGGTCTGGGGACAAAAACATTCAGTACTTC

j_gene: TRBJ2-7
d_gene: .
v_gene: TRBV7-9
abundance: many
CDR3aa: CASSFGGPYEQYF
CDR3nt: TGTGCCAGCAGCTTCGGGGGGCCCTACGAGCAGTACTTC

j_gene: TRBJ2-7
d_gene: .
v_gene: TRBV27
abundance: .
CDR3aa: CASSFGQGIEQYF
CDR3nt: TGTGCCAGCAGTTTCGGCCAGGGAATAGAGCAGTACTTC

j_gene: TRBJ2-1
d_gene: TRBD2
v_gene: TRBV7-2
abundance: once
CDR3aa: CASSATGGNEQFF
CDR3nt: TGTGCCAGCAGCGCGACGGGGGGCAATGAGCAGTTCTTC

j_gene: TRBJ2-1
d_gene: .
v_gene: TRBV19
abundance: .
CDR3aa: CASRGALGPYNEQFF
CDR3nt: TGTGCCAGTAGGGGGGCCCTTGGGCCCTACAATGAGCAGTTCTTC

j_gene: TRBJ1-3
d_gene: .
v_gene: TRBV19
abundance: .
CDR3aa: CASGLQASSGNTIYF
CDR3nt: TGTGCCAGCGGACTCCAGGCAAGCTCTGGAAACACCATATATTTT

j_gene: TRBJ2-1
d_gene: .
v_gene: TRBV27
abundance: .
CDR3aa: CASSFSQGGNEQFF
CDR3nt: TGTGCCAGCAGTTTCTCCCAGGGGGGAAATGAGCAGTTCTTC

j_gene: TRBJ1-2
d_gene: TRBD1
v_gene: TRBV18
abundance: .
CDR3aa: CASSPQGQGNYGYTF
CDR3nt: TGTGCCAGCTCACCGCAGGGACAGGGTAACTATGGCTACACCTTC

j_gene: TRBJ2-2
d_gene: TRBD1
v_gene: TRBV19
abundance: .
CDR3aa: CASSLTGATGELFF
CDR3nt: TGTGCCAGTAGTTTGACAGGGGCTACCGGGGAGCTGTTTTTT

j_gene: TRBJ1-5
d_gene: .
v_gene: TRBV4-3
abundance: .
CDR3aa: CASSPDGHSNQPQHF
CDR3nt: TGCGCCAGCAGCCCGGACGGACATAGCAATCAGCCCCAGCATTTT

j_gene: TRBJ1-3
d_gene: .
v_gene: TRBV5-1
abundance: .
CDR3aa: CASSSGGTGNTIYF
CDR3nt: TGCGCCAGCAGCTCGGGGGGGACTGGAAACACCATATATTTT

j_gene: TRBJ2-1
d_gene: .
v_gene: TRBV2
abundance: .
CDR3aa: CASSGTGTLNEQFF
CDR3nt: TGTGCCAGCAGCGGAACCGGGACACTCAATGAGCAGTTCTTC